These 25 T cell receptor beta chains share one sample of origin, sequenced in a study of T cell changes during pregnancy in multiple sclerosis. The assay was immunoSEQ multiplex PCR, and TCRdb's table has in-frame clones only and misses some. The sample lists about 59,000 clones; roughly 94% were seen once. Specimen: CD8+ T cells from peripheral blood mononuclear cells, collected after pregnancy. The receptors originated from a female donor with multiple sclerosis, enrolled in a pregnancy study.

The rearrangement joins TRBV2 to TRBJ1-5, with 7 bases fitting TRBD1. CDR1 and CDR2 from the germline V gene are SNHLY and FYNNEI. This CDR3 spans 16 amino acids. V lost 6 bases, J lost 3 bases, and 11 bases stayed unmatched. This CDR3 is CASRQREGQPNQPQHF. The CDR3 bases are TGTGCCAGCAGGCAACGGGAGGGACAGCCCAATCAGCCCCAGCATTTT.

The chain combines TRBV6-1 with TRBJ2-1, with D maybe TRBD1 (7 bases). Germline V gives CDR1 MNHNS, CDR2 SASEGT. The CDR3 sequence is 16 residues long. Between the trimmed V and J ends, which lost 0 bases and 7 bases, there was a span of 16 bases. The CDR3, as DNA: TGTGCCAGCAGTGAAGCTTCCTGGAGGGGGCAGAATGAGCAGTTCTTC. Translated, it gives CASSEASWRGQNEQFF.

The genes are TRBV11-2 and TRBJ1-1; TRBD1 matches at 8 bases. The CDR3 loop spans 16 amino acids. The germline CDR1 and CDR2 sequences are SGHAT and FQNNGV. V lost 5 bases to trimming and J lost 0 bases; unmatched junction nucleotides: 8. CDR3 nucleotides: TGTGCCAGCAGCCTCTACAGGGGGGGGTTGAACACTGAAGCTTTCTTT. Amino acid sequence: CASSLYRGGLNTEAFF.

The CDR3 spells CASSEGGVAFYGYTF. Written as DNA, the CDR3 is TGTGCCAGCAGTGAAGGGGGAGTTGCCTTCTATGGCTACACCTTC. The rearrangement joins TRBV6-1 to TRBJ1-2; unclear D gene. Trimming stripped 1 base from V and 4 bases from J, with 13 bases between. Germline CDR1 is MNHNS and CDR2 is SASEGT. The CDR3 contains 15 residues.

V usage is TRBV25-1 and J usage is TRBJ2-1, with D perhaps TRBD2 (6 bases). Germline V CDR1 and CDR2: MGHDK, SYGVNS. This CDR3 is built from 13 residues. V lost 7 bases and J 6 bases, leaving 13 bases between the germline ends. CDR3 bases: TGTGCCAGCACCCTGGGGGGTACCAATGAGCAGTTCTTC. Encoded protein: CASTLGGTNEQFF.

The genes are TRBV27 and TRBJ2-1; D unresolved. V was pared by 9 bases and J by 4 bases, with 7 bases between. The CDR3 covers 11 residues. Germline values: CDR1 MNHEY, CDR2 SMNVEV (reference sequence). The CDR3 bases are TGTGCCAGTTCCGGGTACAATGAGCAGTTCTTC. Its protein product is CASSGYNEQFF.

V usage is TRBV18 and J usage is TRBJ2-7, with D perhaps matching TRBD1 (6 bases). V was cut by 3 bases and J by 2 bases, with 17 bases left in between. The CDR3 extends over 16 amino acids. From germline, CDR1 is KGHSH and CDR2 LQKENI. In DNA form, the CDR3 reads TGTGCCAGCTCACCCACAGTCCCCGGGACACCCTACGAGCAGTACTTC. Residues: CASSPTVPGTPYEQYF.

The rearrangement joins TRBV11-2 to TRBJ2-7; 10 positions match TRBD2. The ends lost 0 bases at V and 4 bases at J; junction bases unmatched: 3. This CDR3 has 15 residues. Germline V gene lookup returns CDR1 SGHAT and CDR2 FQNNGV. CDR3: CASSLELAGLYEQYF. The CDR3 region has the DNA TGTGCCAGCAGCTTAGAACTAGCGGGACTTTACGAGCAGTACTTC.

The chain has TRBV28 and TRBJ2-1; possibly TRBD1 for D (5 bases). In germline, CDR1 is MDHEN, CDR2 SYDVKM. The CDR3 extends over 13 amino acids. V shed 2 bases and J shed 5 bases, with 7 bases lying between them. The CDR3 DNA reads as TGTGCCAGCAGTTTAACCAGGGACAATGAGCAGTTCTTC. Translation gives CASSLTRDNEQFF. Full variable domain (outside the CDR3, taken from reference TRBV28 and TRBJ2-1): DVKVTQSSRYLVKRTGEKVFLECVQDMDHENMFWYRQDPGLGLRLIYFSYDVKMKEKGDIPEGYSVSREKKERFSLILESASTNQTSMYLCASSLTRDNEQFFGPGTRLTVL.

J is TRBJ1-5 and V is TRBV27; TRBD1 agrees at 7 bases. There are 15 residues in the CDR3. The ends lost 5 bases at V and 1 base at J; junction bases unmatched: 5. CDR1 MNHEY and CDR2 SMNVEV come from the germline V gene (reference sequence). CDR3 in amino acids: CASSPRDRSNQPQHF. The CDR3, as DNA: TGTGCCAGCAGTCCCCGGGACAGAAGCAATCAGCCCCAGCATTTT.

The J gene is TRBJ2-7, the V gene TRBV18; D may be TRBD1 (6 bases). This CDR3 is 13 amino acids long. Germline lookup yields CDR1 KGHSH and CDR2 LQKENI. The ends were cut back, 5 bases at V and 1 base at J, with 9 bases in the middle. DNA of the CDR3: TGTGCCAGCTCAGAAGGACAGTCCTACGAGCAGTACTTC. As protein: CASSEGQSYEQYF.

Here the CDR3 reads CSAWGEAYEQYF. The CDR3 DNA is TGCAGCGCTTGGGGCGAGGCCTACGAGCAGTACTTC. This chain uses TRBV29-1 with TRBJ2-7; a possible D gene is TRBD1 (5 bases). This CDR3 is 12 amino acids long. V dropped 7 bases and J dropped 2 bases, with 12 bases sitting between them. Per the germline V gene, CDR1 is SQVTM and CDR2 is ANQGSEA.

The V gene is TRBV16, the J gene TRBJ1-2; D is perhaps TRBD1 (6 bases). V dropped 1 base and J dropped 2 bases, with 11 bases sitting between them. From germline, CDR1 is KGHSY and CDR2 FQNENV. The CDR3 covers 15 residues. The CDR3 sequence is CASSQFVTGNYGYTF. For the CDR3, the DNA is TGTGCCAGCAGCCAATTCGTAACAGGGAACTATGGCTACACCTTC.

V gene TRBV29-1 combines with J gene TRBJ2-7; 7 positions match TRBD2. Germline CDR1 and CDR2: SQVTM and ANQGSEA. The CDR3 is 13 amino acids. V shed 3 bases, J shed 4 bases, and the junction held 6 bases outside the gene matches. In DNA, the CDR3 is TGCAGCGTTGAGGCGGGAGTTGGGTACGAGCAGTACTTC. Encoded protein: CSVEAGVGYEQYF.

The count of this clone is one. J is TRBJ2-7 and V is TRBV6-5, with a weak D call TRBD1 (6 bases). The CDR3 sequence is 15 residues long. Between the trimmed V and J ends, which lost 6 bases and 3 bases, there was a span of 18 bases. Per germline, CDR1 MNHEY and CDR2 SVGAGI. CDR3 bases: TGTGCCAGCAGCCAACTCTTGACAGGTCTCTACGAGCAGTACTTC. The encoded protein is CASSQLLTGLYEQYF.

This rearrangement joins TRBV4-1 to TRBJ1-1; tentatively, D is TRBD1 (6 bases). Between the trimmed V and J ends, which lost 4 bases and 1 base, there was a span of 13 bases. Per the germline V gene, CDR1 is MGHRA and CDR2 is YSYEKL. This CDR3 comprises 15 residues. The DNA for the CDR3 is TGCGCCAGCAGCCTCTTACAGGGTACGAACACTGAAGCTTTCTTT. Its protein product is CASSLLQGTNTEAFF.

The V and J genes are TRBV19 and TRBJ2-3; D remains ambiguous. The CDR3 is 14 amino acids. The germline CDR1 and CDR2 sequences are LNHDA and SQIVND (reference sequence). V was pared by 6 bases and J by 2 bases, with 12 bases between. CDR3 protein: CASREWAPTDTQYF. In DNA form, the CDR3 reads TGTGCCAGTAGAGAGTGGGCACCCACAGATACGCAGTATTTT.

The V call is TRBV5-6, the J call TRBJ2-3; 13 bases agree with TRBD2. CDR1 and CDR2 (germline): SGHDT, YYEEEE. The V gene end was trimmed by 4 bases and the J gene end by 5 bases; junction bases not matched to a gene: 13. The CDR3 extends over 18 amino acids. The CDR3 nucleotides read TGTGCCAGCAGCCCTCGACTAGCGGGAGGCCGTCATGAAGATACGCAGTATTTT. Its translation: CASSPRLAGGRHEDTQYF.

In its sample, this clone was seen once. This sequence joins TRBV4-2 and TRBJ1-2, with D maybe TRBD1 (5 bases). V was pared by 1 base and J by 2 bases, with 14 bases between. The CDR3 extends over 16 amino acids. Germline-derived CDR1 and CDR2 are LGHNA and YNFKEQ. The CDR3 protein is CASSQVLLAGNYGYTF. CDR3 DNA: TGTGCCAGCAGCCAAGTTCTATTGGCAGGGAACTATGGCTACACCTTC.

The chain recombines TRBV6-5 with TRBJ2-3; D is perhaps TRBD2 (6 bases). Deletions cut 0 bases from V and 4 bases from J, with 8 bases between. The CDR3 is 14 residues long. Germline CDR1 and CDR2: MNHEY and SVGAGI. The CDR3 nucleotides are TGTGCCAGCAGTTACTCAGGCGGGGCAGATACGCAGTATTTT. The encoded protein is CASSYSGGADTQYF.

The chain joins TRBV27 to TRBJ2-1, with 8 nucleotides matching TRBD2. Looked up from germline, CDR1 is MNHEY and CDR2 is SMNVEV (reference sequence). Losses at the gene ends were 5 bases for V and 8 bases for J; bases not matched to a gene: 11. The CDR3 extends over 15 amino acids. Here the CDR3 reads CASSQRSGGFYEQFF. In DNA, the CDR3 is TGTGCCAGCAGTCAGAGAAGCGGGGGCTTTTATGAGCAGTTCTTC.

V gene TRBV11-2 combines with J gene TRBJ2-3; 11 bases map to TRBD2. The CDR3 contains 13 residues. With V trimmed by 7 bases and J by 5 bases, 2 bases remained unmatched. CDR1 SGHAT and CDR2 FQNNGV come from the germline V gene. CDR3 region: CASNLAGGDTQYF. In DNA, the CDR3 is TGTGCCAGCAACCTAGCGGGGGGAGATACGCAGTATTTT.

This sequence joins TRBV5-5 and TRBJ2-7, with 11 nucleotides matching TRBD1. V gave up 0 bases and J gave up 2 bases; unmatched junction bases: 1. The germline CDR1 and CDR2 sequences are SGHKS and YYEKEE (reference sequence). The CDR3 loop spans 15 amino acids. In DNA, the CDR3 is TGTGCCAGCAGCTTGGGGACAGGGGGCCCCTACGAGCAGTACTTC. Translated: CASSLGTGGPYEQYF. The full variable domain, in which reference TRBV5-5 and TRBJ2-7 provide the parts outside the CDR3, is DAGVTQSPTHLIKTRGQQVTLRCSPISGHKSVSWYQQVLGQGPQFIFQYYEKEERGRGNFPDRFSARQFPNYSSELNVNALLLGDSALYLCASSLGTGGPYEQYFGPGTRLTVT.

The V call is TRBV7-9, the J call TRBJ1-2; 9 bases are a match to TRBD1. V was pared by 5 bases and J by 4 bases, with 11 bases of the junction left unmatched. This CDR3 comprises 16 residues. The germline gives CDR1 SEHNR, CDR2 FQNEAQ (reference sequence). CDR3 DNA sequence: TGTGCCAGCAGCACCTCCGGGACAGGGTATGTCTATGGCTACACCTTC. This codes for CASSTSGTGYVYGYTF.

J is TRBJ1-1 and V is TRBV20-1; D is unclear. The ends were cut back, 3 bases at V and 3 bases at J, with 5 bases in the middle. Germline V CDR1 and CDR2: DFQATT, SNEGSKA (reference sequence). This CDR3 contains 11 residues. CDR3 nucleotide sequence: TGCAGTGCTAGTGACTACACTGAAGCTTTCTTT. This translates into CSASDYTEAFF.